This TCR beta chain is drawn from a study of T cells after yellow fever vaccination. The CDR3 covers 13 residues. Trimming stripped 2 bases from V and 3 bases from J, with 9 bases between. The germline V gene encodes CDR1 SGHRS and CDR2 YFSETQ. Of note for this clonotype: The antigen remains undetermined.

Findings and limits, study-wide: Once the booster was given, most primary-vaccination clones reappeared, at 95% to 97% for CD4 and 88% for CD8.

Synthesis of TCR cDNA relied on 5'RACE template switching, which attached a universal primer site and UMIs. MiXCR, applied by TCRdb to the 5' RACE reads, yields one record per CDR3 protein. The sample lists fewer than 650,000 distinct CDR3 sequences, roughly a fifth seen once, with roughly 16% in the top ten. The specimen comprised PBMCs, sampled roughly 23 days after the first yellow fever vaccination. The genes are TRBV5-1 and TRBJ2-7, with D unclear. The sequence came from a young man who received the YFV17D yellow fever vaccine. The CDR3 sequence is CASSFRTSYEQYF. The CDR3 bases are TGCGCCAGCAGCTTTCGGACGAGCTACGAGCAGTACTTC. Supplemented by reference TRBV5-1 and TRBJ2-7, the full variable domain reads KAGVTQTPRYLIKTRGQQVTLSCSPISGHRSVSWYQQTPGQGLQFLFEYFSETQRNKGNFPGRFSGRQFSNSRSEMNVSTLELGDSALYLCASSFRTSYEQYFGPGTRLTVT.